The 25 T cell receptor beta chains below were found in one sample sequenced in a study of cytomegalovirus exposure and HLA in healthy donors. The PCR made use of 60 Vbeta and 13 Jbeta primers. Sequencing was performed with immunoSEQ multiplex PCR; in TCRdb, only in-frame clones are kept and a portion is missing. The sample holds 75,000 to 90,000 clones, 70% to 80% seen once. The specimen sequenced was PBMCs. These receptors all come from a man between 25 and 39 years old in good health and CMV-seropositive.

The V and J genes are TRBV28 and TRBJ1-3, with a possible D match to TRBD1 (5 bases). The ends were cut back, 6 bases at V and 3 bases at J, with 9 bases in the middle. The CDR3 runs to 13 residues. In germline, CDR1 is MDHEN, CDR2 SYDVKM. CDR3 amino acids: CASRTGGGNTIYF. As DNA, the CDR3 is TGTGCCAGCAGAACAGGCGGTGGAAACACCATATATTTT.

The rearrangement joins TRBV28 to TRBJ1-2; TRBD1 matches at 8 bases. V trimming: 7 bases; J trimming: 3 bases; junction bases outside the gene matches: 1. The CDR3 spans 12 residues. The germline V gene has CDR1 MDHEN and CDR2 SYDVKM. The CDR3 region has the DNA TGTGCCAGCAAGGACAGGGACTATGGCTACACCTTC. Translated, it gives CASKDRDYGYTF.

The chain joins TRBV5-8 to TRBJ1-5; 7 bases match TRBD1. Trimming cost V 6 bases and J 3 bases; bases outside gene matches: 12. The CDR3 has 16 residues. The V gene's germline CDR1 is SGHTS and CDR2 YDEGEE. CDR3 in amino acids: CASKAPGGASNQPQHF. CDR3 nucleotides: TGTGCCAGCAAAGCACCAGGGGGAGCTTCCAATCAGCCCCAGCATTTT.

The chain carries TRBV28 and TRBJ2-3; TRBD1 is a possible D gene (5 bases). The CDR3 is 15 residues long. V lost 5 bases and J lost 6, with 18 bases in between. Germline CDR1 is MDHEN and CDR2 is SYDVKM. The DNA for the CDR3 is TGTGCCAGCAGTAGCAGGGCGCATCTGAGCGATACGCAGTATTTT. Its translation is CASSSRAHLSDTQYF.

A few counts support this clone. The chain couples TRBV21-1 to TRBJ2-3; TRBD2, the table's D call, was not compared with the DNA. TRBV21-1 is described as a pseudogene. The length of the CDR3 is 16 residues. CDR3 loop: CASTRGRAGVLDTQYF. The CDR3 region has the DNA TGTGCCAGCACCAGAGGAAGGGCGGGAGTCTTAGATACGCAGTATTTT.

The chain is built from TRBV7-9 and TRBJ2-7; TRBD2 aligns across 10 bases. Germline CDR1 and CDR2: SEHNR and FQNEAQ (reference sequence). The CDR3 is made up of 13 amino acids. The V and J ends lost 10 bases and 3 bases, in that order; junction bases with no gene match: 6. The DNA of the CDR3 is TGTGCCACCGGGACTAGCGATGTCTACGAGCAGTACTTC. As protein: CATGTSDVYEQYF.

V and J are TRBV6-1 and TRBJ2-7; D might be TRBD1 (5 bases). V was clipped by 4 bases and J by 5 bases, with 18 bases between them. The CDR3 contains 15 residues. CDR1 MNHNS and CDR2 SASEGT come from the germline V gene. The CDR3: CASSVVWGRIDEQYF. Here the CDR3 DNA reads TGTGCCAGCAGTGTCGTTTGGGGCAGAATCGACGAGCAGTACTTC.

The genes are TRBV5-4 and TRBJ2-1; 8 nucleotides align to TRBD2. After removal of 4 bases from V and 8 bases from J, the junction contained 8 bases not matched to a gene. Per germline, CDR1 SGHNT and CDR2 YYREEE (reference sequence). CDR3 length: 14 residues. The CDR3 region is CASSAGLAVDEQFF. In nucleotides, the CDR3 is TGTGCCAGCAGCGCCGGACTAGCAGTCGATGAGCAGTTCTTC. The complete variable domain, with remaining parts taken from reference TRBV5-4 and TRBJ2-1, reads ETGVTQSPTHLIKTRGQQVTLRCSSQSGHNTVSWYQQALGQGPQFIFQYYREEENGRGNFPPRFSGLQFPNYSSELNVNALELDDSALYLCASSAGLAVDEQFFGPGTRLTVL.

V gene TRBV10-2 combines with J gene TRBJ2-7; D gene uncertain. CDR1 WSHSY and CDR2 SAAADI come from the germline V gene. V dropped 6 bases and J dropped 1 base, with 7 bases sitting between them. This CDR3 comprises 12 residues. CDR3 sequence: CASSPDSYEQYF. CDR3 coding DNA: TGCGCCAGCAGCCCAGATTCCTACGAGCAGTACTTC.

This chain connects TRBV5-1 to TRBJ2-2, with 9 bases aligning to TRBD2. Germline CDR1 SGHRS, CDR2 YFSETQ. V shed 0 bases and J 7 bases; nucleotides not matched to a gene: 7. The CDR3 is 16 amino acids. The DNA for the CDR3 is TGCGCCAGCAGCTTGGCGGCGGGGGGGCCGGACGGGGAGCTGTTTTTT. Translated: CASSLAAGGPDGELFF.

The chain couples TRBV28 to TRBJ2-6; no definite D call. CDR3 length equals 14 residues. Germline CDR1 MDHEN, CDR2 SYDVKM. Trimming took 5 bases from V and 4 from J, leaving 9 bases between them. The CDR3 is CASSQAPGANVLTF. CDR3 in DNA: TGTGCCAGCAGTCAAGCTCCCGGGGCCAACGTCCTGACTTTC. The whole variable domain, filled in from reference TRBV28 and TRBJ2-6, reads DVKVTQSSRYLVKRTGEKVFLECVQDMDHENMFWYRQDPGLGLRLIYFSYDVKMKEKGDIPEGYSVSREKKERFSLILESASTNQTSMYLCASSQAPGANVLTFGAGSRLTVL.

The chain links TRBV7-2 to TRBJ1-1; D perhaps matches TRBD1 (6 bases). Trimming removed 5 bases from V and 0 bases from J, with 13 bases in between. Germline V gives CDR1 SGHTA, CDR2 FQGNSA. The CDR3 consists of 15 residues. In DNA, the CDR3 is TGTGCCAGCAGCCCCCACGAGGGGGTGAACACTGAAGCTTTCTTT. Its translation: CASSPHEGVNTEAFF. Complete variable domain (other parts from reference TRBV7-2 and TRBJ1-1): GAGVSQSPSNKVTEKGKDVELRCDPISGHTALYWYRQSLGQGLEFLIYFQGNSAPDKSGLPSDRFSAERTGGSVSTLTIQRTQQEDSAVYLCASSPHEGVNTEAFFGQGTRLTVV.

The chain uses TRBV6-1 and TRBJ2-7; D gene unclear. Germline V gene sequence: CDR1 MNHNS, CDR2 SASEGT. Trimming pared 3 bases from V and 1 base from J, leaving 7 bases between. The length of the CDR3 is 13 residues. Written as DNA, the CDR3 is TGTGCCAGCAGTGATTCAGTTTCCTACGAGCAGTACTTC. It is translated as CASSDSVSYEQYF.

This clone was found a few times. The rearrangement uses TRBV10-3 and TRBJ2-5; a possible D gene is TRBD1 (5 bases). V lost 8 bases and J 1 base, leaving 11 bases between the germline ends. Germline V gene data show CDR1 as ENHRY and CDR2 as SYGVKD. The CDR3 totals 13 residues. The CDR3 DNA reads TGTGCCATCTCGCAGGGTTTCCAAGAGACCCAGTACTTC. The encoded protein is CAISQGFQETQYF.

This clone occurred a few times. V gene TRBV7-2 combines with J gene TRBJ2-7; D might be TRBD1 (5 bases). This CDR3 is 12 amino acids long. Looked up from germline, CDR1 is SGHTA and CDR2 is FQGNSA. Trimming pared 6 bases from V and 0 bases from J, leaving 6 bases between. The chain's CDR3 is CASRDTSYEQYF. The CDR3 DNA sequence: TGTGCCAGCAGGGACACCTCCTACGAGCAGTACTTC.

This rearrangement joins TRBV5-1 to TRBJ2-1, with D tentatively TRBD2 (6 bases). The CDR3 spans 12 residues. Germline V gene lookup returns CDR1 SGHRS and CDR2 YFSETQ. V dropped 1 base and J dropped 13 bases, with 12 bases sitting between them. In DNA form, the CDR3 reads TGCGCCAGCAGCTTGCTGGAGGGTCAACAGTTCTTC. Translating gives CASSLLEGQQFF.

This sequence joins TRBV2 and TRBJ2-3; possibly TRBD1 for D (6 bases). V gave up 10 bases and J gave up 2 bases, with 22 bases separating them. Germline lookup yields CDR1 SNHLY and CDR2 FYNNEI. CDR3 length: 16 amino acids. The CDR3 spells CANLKTGVPPTDTQYF. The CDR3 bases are TGTGCCAACTTAAAGACAGGTGTTCCCCCCACAGATACGCAGTATTTT.

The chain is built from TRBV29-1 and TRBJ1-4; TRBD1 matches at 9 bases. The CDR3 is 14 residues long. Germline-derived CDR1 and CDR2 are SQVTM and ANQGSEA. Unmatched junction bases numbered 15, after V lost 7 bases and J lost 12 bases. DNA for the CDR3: TGCAGCGCCGCTACAGGGGGCTTTGGTTTGGAACTGTTTTTT. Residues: CSAATGGFGLELFF.

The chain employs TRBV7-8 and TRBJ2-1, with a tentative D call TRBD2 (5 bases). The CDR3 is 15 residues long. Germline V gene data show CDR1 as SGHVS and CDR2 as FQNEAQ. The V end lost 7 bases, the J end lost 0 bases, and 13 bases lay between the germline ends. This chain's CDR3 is CASTASGPSYNEQFF. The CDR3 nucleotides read TGTGCCAGCACCGCAAGCGGACCCTCCTACAATGAGCAGTTCTTC.

CDR3 sequence: CASSLVGQGDGELFF. The CDR3, as DNA: TGCGCCAGCAGCTTGGTCGGACAGGGGGACGGGGAGCTGTTTTTT. The chain couples TRBV5-1 to TRBJ2-2; 10 nucleotides align to TRBD1. The CDR3 spans 15 residues. The V and J ends lost 0 bases and 7 bases, in that order; junction bases with no gene match: 3. The germline V gene encodes CDR1 SGHRS and CDR2 YFSETQ.

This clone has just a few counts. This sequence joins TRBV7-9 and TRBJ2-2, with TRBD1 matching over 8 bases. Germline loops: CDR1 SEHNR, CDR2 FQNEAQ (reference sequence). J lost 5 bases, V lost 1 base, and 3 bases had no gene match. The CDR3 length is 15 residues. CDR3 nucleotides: TGTGCCAGCAGCTTAGGACAGGGGATTACCGGGGAGCTGTTTTTT. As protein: CASSLGQGITGELFF.

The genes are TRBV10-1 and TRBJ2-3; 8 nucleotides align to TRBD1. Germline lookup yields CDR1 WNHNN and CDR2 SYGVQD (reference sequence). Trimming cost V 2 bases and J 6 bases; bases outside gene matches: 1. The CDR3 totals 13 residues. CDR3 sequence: CASSEPGGDTQYF. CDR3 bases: TGCGCCAGCAGTGAGCCAGGGGGCGATACGCAGTATTTT.

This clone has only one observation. CDR3 coding DNA: TGTGCCAGTAACGCGGGGGGAGGAACAATCGAGCAGTACTTC. The encoded protein is CASNAGGGTIEQYF. J is TRBJ2-7 and V is TRBV19; the match to TRBD2 covers 8 bases. Germline trimming cut 7 bases from V and 6 bases from J; bases unmatched to any gene: 11. This CDR3 spans 14 amino acids. The germline CDR1 and CDR2 sequences are LNHDA and SQIVND (reference sequence).

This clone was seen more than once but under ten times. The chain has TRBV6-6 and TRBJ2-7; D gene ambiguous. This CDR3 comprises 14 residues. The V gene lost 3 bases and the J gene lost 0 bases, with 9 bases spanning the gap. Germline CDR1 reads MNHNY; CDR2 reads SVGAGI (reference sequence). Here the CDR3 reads CASSYPQDSYEQYF. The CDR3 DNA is TGTGCCAGCAGTTATCCCCAGGACTCCTACGAGCAGTACTTC.

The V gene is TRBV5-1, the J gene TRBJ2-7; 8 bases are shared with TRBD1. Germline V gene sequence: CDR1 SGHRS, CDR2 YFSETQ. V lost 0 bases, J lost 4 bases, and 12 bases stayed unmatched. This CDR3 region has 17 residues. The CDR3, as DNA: TGCGCCAGCAGCTTGGACCCTCCTGACAGGGGACCATACGAGCAGTACTTC. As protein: CASSLDPPDRGPYEQYF.